A single sample gave rise to the 17 T cell receptor beta chains below, sequenced in a study of identical twins. TCRdb processed the 5' RACE reads anew with MiXCR; each CDR3 protein has one entry. The sample lists about 500,000 distinct CDR3 sequences, over 11% occurring once. The same data also contributed to another study, on yellow fever vaccine responses in identical twins.

Sample: CD4+ T cells sorted from blood. Receptors originate from a young woman in good health.

The V and J genes are TRBV12-3 or TRBV12-4 and TRBJ2-3; 9 bases line up with TRBD1. The CDR3 loop spans 14 amino acids. V lost 6 bases to trimming and J lost 5 bases; unmatched junction nucleotides: 6. CDR3 amino acids: CASRVRTGEDTQYF. CDR3 DNA: TGTGCCAGCAGGGTCCGGACAGGGGAAGATACGCAGTATTTT.

J is TRBJ1-1 and V is TRBV5-1; D is unclear. Trimming took off 0 bases at V and 0 bases at J, with 9 bases between the two ends. This CDR3 comprises 15 residues. Germline lookup yields CDR1 SGHRS and CDR2 YFSETQ. CDR3 protein: CASSLGRTLNTEAFF. The CDR3 DNA is TGCGCCAGCAGCTTGGGGCGGACTTTGAACACTGAAGCTTTCTTT.

The table lists this clonotype with a few counts. The rearrangement links TRBV15 to TRBJ1-4; tentative D call: TRBD1 (5 bases). This CDR3 comprises 15 residues. Germline values: CDR1 LNHNV, CDR2 YYDKDF (reference sequence). Trimming took 0 bases from V and 10 from J, leaving 15 bases between them. CDR3 nucleotide sequence: TGTGCCACCAGCAGAGATTTCGACAGCGTTCCAAAACTGTTTTTT. Encoded protein: CATSRDFDSVPKLFF.

This clonotype was observed at least ten times. The gene calls are TRBV29-1 and TRBJ1-5, with D perhaps TRBD1 (6 bases). CDR3 length: 12 amino acids. V was clipped by 4 bases and J by 3 bases, with 7 bases between them. Germline CDR1 SQVTM, CDR2 ANQGSEA. The CDR3 loop is CSVGTVNQPQHF. As DNA, the CDR3 is TGCAGCGTTGGGACAGTCAATCAGCCCCAGCATTTT.

The genes are TRBV24-1 and TRBJ1-4; 8 bases are shared with TRBD1. V was clipped by 4 bases and J by 6 bases; unmatched bases: 6. CDR1 and CDR2 from the germline V gene are KGHDR and SFDVKD. The CDR3 is made up of 15 amino acids. Written as DNA, the CDR3 is TGTGCCACCAGTGACCCAGGACAGGGTGATGAAAAACTGTTTTTT. Protein product: CATSDPGQGDEKLFF.

With respect to this clonotype: A read error may be the cause here, since a much bigger clone is one base away. V gene TRBV7-2 combines with J gene TRBJ2-7; D uncertain. Per the germline V gene, CDR1 is SGHTA and CDR2 is FQGNSA. CDR3 length equals 12 residues. The CDR3 DNA reads TGTGCCAGCAGCTCCTCATTCTACGAGCGGTACTTC. It specifies CASSSSFYERYF. Drawing the rest from reference TRBV7-2 and TRBJ2-7, the complete variable domain is GAGVSQSPSNKVTEKGKDVELRCDPISGHTALYWYRQSLGQGLEFLIYFQGNSAPDKSGLPSDRFSAERTGGSVSTLTIQRTQQEDSAVYLCASSSSFYERYFGPGTRLTVT.

The V call is TRBV29-1, the J call TRBJ2-1, with 7 bases identical to TRBD2. The CDR3 has 15 residues. With 7 bases clipped from V and 3 bases from J, the junction kept 12 bases outside the gene matches. CDR1 and CDR2 from the germline V gene are SQVTM and ANQGSEA. The CDR3 here is CSAPPPSGIYNEQFF. CDR3 DNA: TGCAGCGCTCCTCCGCCTAGCGGAATCTACAATGAGCAGTTCTTC.

This clonotype was seen a handful of times. The CDR3 here is CASSTTSGSSYEQYF. DNA of the CDR3: TGCGCCAGCAGCACCACTAGCGGGAGCTCCTACGAGCAGTACTTC. The V gene is TRBV5-1, the J gene TRBJ2-7; 11 bases map to TRBD2. The germline gives CDR1 SGHRS, CDR2 YFSETQ. V trimming: 4 bases; J trimming: 0 bases; junction bases outside the gene matches: 3. This CDR3 has 15 amino acids.

The rearrangement uses TRBV12-3 or TRBV12-4 and TRBJ2-3; TRBD1 is a possible D gene (7 bases). This CDR3 has 17 amino acids. V lost 5 bases to trimming and J lost 4 bases, with 22 bases between them. CDR3 residues: CASSLLNAGGSADTQYF. The CDR3 DNA follows: TGTGCCAGCAGTCTTTTAAATGCAGGGGGGAGCGCAGATACGCAGTATTTT.

This clonotype was counted a few times. The chain combines TRBV3-1 with TRBJ2-7; no clear D gene. Germline CDR1 is LGHDT and CDR2 is YNNKEL (reference sequence). V lost 1 base to trimming and J lost 1 base, with 5 bases between them. The CDR3 loop spans 13 amino acids. CDR3 in amino acids: CASSQARSYEQYF. CDR3 DNA: TGTGCCAGCAGCCAAGCAAGATCCTACGAGCAGTACTTC.

V and J are TRBV6-5 and TRBJ1-4; possibly TRBD1 for D (5 bases). Germline V gives CDR1 MNHEY, CDR2 SVGAGI. The CDR3 sequence is 14 residues long. The V end lost 4 bases, the J end lost 2 bases, and 8 bases lay between the germline ends. CDR3 residues: CASSWTRTNEKLFF. The CDR3 bases are TGTGCCAGCAGTTGGACAAGGACTAATGAAAAACTGTTTTTT.

The chain recombines TRBV12-3 or TRBV12-4 with TRBJ2-3; 11 bases are a match to TRBD2. This CDR3 has 15 amino acids. V gave up 6 bases and J gave up 4 bases; unmatched junction bases: 6. DNA for the CDR3: TGTGCCAGCAGGCCCGGGACTAGCGGTCCAGATACGCAGTATTTT. It encodes CASRPGTSGPDTQYF.

This clonotype appeared a few times. V gene TRBV14 combines with J gene TRBJ1-2; D not resolved. The CDR3 loop spans 13 amino acids. Germline-derived CDR1 and CDR2 are SGHDN and FVKESK. V was clipped by 0 bases and J by 5 bases, with 7 bases between them. Here the CDR3 DNA reads TGTGCCAGCAGCCAAGAGGAGTGGTATGGCTACACCTTC. Translated: CASSQEEWYGYTF.

The V and J genes are TRBV2 and TRBJ1-5, with unresolved D. Germline CDR1 and CDR2: SNHLY and FYNNEI. The CDR3 covers 14 residues. Trimming removed 11 bases from V and 0 bases from J, with 14 bases in between. CDR3 region: CACAESFSNQPQHF. The CDR3 coding sequence is TGTGCCTGCGCGGAAAGTTTTAGCAATCAGCCCCAGCATTTT.

This clonotype was counted between two and nine times. The genes are TRBV30 and TRBJ2-1; 9 bases match TRBD1. This CDR3 contains 16 residues. The germline gives CDR1 GTSNPN, CDR2 SVGIG (reference sequence). The V and J ends lost 0 bases and 8 bases, in that order; junction bases with no gene match: 11. CDR3 sequence (DNA): TGTGCCTGGAGTGTACTAAGGGACAGGGTTTGGGATGAGCAGTTCTTC. The encoded protein is CAWSVLRDRVWDEQFF. Variable domain in full (rest from reference TRBV30 and TRBJ2-1): SQTIHQWPATLVQPVGSPLSLECTVEGTSNPNLYWYRQAAGRGLQLLFYSVGIGQISSEVPQNLSASRPQDRQFILSSKKLLLSDSGFYLCAWSVLRDRVWDEQFFGPGTRLTVL.

This clonotype occurred many times. The gene calls are TRBV12-3 or TRBV12-4 and TRBJ2-1, with D uncertain. Trimming stripped 2 bases from V and 6 bases from J, with 5 bases between. This CDR3 region has 12 residues. The CDR3 protein is CASSLFGNEQFF. In DNA, the CDR3 is TGTGCCAGCAGTTTATTTGGCAATGAGCAGTTCTTC.

This clonotype has only a few counts. V gene TRBV19 combines with J gene TRBJ2-1; 8 bases line up with TRBD1. J was trimmed by 7 bases and V by 7 bases; bases with no gene match: 9. The germline CDR1 and CDR2 sequences are LNHDA and SQIVND (reference sequence). The CDR3 length is 14 residues. For the CDR3, the DNA is TGTGCCAGTATCCAACTGGGGACAGGAAATGAGCAGTTCTTC. As protein: CASIQLGTGNEQFF.